Listed below are T cell receptor beta chains from one sample, sequenced in a study of T cells in tumors after PD-1 blockade. Measured with immunoSEQ multiplex PCR; TCRdb has only the in-frame clones, and not every one. Of fewer than 55,000 clones listed, more than 65% are singletons. The input for sequencing was PBMCs, taken before anti-PD-1 treatment. The receptors here all came from a human donor with basal cell carcinoma. Each CDR3 is given with its conserved first and last residue. The order of the fields is V gene, CDR3 length, J gene, CDR3 protein.

>TRBV5-1|16|TRBJ2-3
CASSLAASGGPDTQYF
>TRBV5-4|15|TRBJ2-1
CASSLVRGTYNEQFF
>TRBV5-1|15|TRBJ1-5
CASSLEGQRNQPQHF
>TRBV15|13|TRBJ2-5
CATSRDTQETQYF
>TRBV6-6|15|TRBJ2-7
CASSYGEPFRYEQYF
>TRBV5-1|16|TRBJ2-5
CASSLQTLSGQETQYF
>TRBV5-1|15|TRBJ2-3
CASSPEIPGTDTQYF
>TRBV4-2|17|TRBJ2-1
CASSQEIAGVFNGEQFF
>TRBV19|17|TRBJ1-1
CASSTGTPTIMNTEAFF
>TRBV6-4|15|TRBJ2-2
CASSDSAGADGELFF
>TRBV10-2|12|TRBJ2-3
CASSFGTDTQYF
>TRBV3-1/TRBV3-2|17|TRBJ2-3
CASSQDWAEGSTDTQYF
>TRBV7-9|14|TRBJ1-1
CASSLSGTGSRSFF
>TRBV6-5|12|TRBJ2-7
CASSEVSYEQYF
>TRBV28|13|TRBJ2-7
CASGLTAAYEQYF
>TRBV4-2|15|TRBJ1-1
CASSQEDRENTEAFF
>TRBV6-5|14|TRBJ2-3
CASSRGQGTDTQYF